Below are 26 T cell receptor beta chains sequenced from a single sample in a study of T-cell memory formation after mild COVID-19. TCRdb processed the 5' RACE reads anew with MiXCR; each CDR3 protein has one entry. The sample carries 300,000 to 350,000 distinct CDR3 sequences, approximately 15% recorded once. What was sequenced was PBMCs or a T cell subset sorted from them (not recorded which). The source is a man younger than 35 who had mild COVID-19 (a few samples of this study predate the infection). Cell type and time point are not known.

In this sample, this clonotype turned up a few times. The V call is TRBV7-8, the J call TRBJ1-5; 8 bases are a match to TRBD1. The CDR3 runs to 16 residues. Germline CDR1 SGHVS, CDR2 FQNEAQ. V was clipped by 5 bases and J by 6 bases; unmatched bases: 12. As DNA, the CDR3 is TGTGCCAGCAGCCAACAGACAGGGGCGCGCATTCAGCCCCAGCATTTT. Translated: CASSQQTGARIQPQHF.

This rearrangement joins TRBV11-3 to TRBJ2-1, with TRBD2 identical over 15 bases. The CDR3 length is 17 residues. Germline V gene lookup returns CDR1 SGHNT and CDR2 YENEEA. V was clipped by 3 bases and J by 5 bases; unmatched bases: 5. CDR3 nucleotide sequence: TGTGCCAGCAGCTTGGGACTAGCGGGGGGCGTACACAATGAGCAGTTCTTC. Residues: CASSLGLAGGVHNEQFF.

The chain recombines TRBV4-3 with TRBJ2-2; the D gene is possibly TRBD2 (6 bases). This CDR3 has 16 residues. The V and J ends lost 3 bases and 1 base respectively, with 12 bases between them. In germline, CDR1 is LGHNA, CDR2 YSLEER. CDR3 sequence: CASSHLSGRNTGELFF. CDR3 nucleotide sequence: TGCGCCAGCAGCCACCTCTCCGGGAGGAACACCGGGGAGCTGTTTTTT.

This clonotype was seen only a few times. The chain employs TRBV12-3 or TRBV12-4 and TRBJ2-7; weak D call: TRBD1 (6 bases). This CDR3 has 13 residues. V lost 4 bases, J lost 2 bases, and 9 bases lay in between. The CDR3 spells CASSWGPTYEQYF. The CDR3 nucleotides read TGTGCCAGCAGTTGGGGGCCGACCTACGAGCAGTACTTC.

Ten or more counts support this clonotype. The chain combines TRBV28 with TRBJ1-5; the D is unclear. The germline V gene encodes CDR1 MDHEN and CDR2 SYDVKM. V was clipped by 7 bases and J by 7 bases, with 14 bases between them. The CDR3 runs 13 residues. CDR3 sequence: CASNQPPSQPQHF. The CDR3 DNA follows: TGTGCCAGCAACCAACCCCCGTCGCAGCCCCAGCATTTT.

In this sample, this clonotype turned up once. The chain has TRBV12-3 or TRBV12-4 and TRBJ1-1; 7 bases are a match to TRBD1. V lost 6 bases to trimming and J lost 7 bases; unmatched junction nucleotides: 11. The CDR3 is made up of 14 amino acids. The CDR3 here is CASRHDRDIIEAFF. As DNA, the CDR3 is TGTGCCAGCAGACATGACAGGGATATCATTGAAGCTTTCTTT.

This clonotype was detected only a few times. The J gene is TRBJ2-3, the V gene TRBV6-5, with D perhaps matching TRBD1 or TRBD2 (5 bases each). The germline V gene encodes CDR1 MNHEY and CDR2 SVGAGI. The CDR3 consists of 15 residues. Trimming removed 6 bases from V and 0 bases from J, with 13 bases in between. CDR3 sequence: CASRKGPVSTDTQYF. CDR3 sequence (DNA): TGTGCCAGCAGAAAGGGACCAGTGAGCACAGATACGCAGTATTTT.

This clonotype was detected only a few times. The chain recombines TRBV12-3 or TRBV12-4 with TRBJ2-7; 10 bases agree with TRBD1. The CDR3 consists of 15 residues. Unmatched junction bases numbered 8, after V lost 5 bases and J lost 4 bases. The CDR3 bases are TGTGCCAGCAGTCCCGAATGGACAGGGGGTTACGAGCAGTACTTC. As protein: CASSPEWTGGYEQYF.

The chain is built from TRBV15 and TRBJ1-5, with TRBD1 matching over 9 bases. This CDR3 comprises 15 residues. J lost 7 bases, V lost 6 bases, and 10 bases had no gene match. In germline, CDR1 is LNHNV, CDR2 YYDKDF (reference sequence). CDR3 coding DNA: TGTGCCACCAGGGCCGGACAGGGGTGGCGACAGCCCCAGCATTTT. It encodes CATRAGQGWRQPQHF.

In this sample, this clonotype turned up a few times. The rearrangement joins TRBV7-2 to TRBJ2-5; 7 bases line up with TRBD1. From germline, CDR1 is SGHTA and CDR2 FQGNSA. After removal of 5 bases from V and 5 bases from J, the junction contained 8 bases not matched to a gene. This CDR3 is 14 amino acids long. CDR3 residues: CASSPDRAVETQYF. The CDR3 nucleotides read TGTGCCAGCAGCCCTGACAGGGCCGTTGAGACCCAGTACTTC.

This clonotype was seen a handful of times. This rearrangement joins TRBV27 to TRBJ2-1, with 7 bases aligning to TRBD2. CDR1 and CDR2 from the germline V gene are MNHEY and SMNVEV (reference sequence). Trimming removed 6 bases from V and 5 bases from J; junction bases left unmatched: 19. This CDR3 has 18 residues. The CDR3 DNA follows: TGTGCCAGCAGCCGGACACTTGGCGGGGGTGTCTTGGACAATGAGCAGTTCTTC. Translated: CASSRTLGGGVLDNEQFF.

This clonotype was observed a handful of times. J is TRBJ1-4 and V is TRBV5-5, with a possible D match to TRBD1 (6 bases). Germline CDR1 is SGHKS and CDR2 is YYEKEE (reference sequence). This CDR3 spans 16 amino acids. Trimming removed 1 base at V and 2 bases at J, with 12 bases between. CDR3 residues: CASSLQGQRTNEKLFF. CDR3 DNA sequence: TGTGCCAGCAGCTTGCAAGGACAGCGGACTAATGAAAAACTGTTTTTT.

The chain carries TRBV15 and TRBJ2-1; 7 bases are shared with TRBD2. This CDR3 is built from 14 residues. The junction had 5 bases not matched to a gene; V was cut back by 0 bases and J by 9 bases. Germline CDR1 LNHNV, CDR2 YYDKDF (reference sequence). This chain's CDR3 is CATSRDLTSFEQFF. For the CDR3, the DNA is TGTGCCACCAGCAGAGATCTGACTAGCTTTGAGCAGTTCTTC.

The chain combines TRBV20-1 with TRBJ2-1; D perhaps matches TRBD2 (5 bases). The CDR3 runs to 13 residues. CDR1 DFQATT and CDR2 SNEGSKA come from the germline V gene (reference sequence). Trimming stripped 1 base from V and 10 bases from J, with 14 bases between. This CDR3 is CSARGTLAGEQFF. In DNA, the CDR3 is TGCAGTGCTAGAGGGACTCTTGCTGGAGAGCAGTTCTTC.

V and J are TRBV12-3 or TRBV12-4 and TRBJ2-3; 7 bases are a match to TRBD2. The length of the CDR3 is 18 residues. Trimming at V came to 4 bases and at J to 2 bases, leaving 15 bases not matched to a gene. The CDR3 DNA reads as TGTGCCAGCAGTTCCCGCCGGTTGGGGGGGGGACCCACAGATACGCAGTATTTT. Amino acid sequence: CASSSRRLGGGPTDTQYF.

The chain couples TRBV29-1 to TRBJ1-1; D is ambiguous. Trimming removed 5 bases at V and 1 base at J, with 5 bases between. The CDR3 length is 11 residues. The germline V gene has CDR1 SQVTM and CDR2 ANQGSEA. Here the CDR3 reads CSVPTNTEAFF. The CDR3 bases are TGCAGCGTTCCGACGAACACTGAAGCTTTCTTT.

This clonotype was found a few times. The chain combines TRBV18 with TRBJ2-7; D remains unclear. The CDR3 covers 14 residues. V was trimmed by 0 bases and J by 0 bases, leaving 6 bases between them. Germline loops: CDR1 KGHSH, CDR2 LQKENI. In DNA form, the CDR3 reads TGTGCCAGCTCACCACCTGCAGGCTCCTACGAGCAGTACTTC. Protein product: CASSPPAGSYEQYF.

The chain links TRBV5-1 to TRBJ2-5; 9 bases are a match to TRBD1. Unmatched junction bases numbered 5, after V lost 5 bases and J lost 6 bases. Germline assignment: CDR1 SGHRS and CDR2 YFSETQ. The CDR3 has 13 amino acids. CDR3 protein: CASRRTGDKTQYF. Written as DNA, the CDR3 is TGCGCCAGCAGACGGACAGGGGACAAGACCCAGTACTTC.

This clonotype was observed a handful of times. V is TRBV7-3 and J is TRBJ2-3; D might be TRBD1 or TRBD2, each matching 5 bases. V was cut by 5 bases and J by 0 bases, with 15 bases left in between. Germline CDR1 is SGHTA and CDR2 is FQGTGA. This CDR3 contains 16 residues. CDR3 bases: TGTGCCAGCAGCCGCGGACCGAGGGGAAGCACAGATACGCAGTATTTT. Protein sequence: CASSRGPRGSTDTQYF.

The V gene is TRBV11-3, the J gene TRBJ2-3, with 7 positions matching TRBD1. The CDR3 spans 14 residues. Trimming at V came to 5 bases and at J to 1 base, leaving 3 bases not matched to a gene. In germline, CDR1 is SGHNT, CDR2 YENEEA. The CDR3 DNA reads TGTGCCAGCAGCCACAGGGGCCGCACAGATACGCAGTATTTT. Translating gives CASSHRGRTDTQYF.

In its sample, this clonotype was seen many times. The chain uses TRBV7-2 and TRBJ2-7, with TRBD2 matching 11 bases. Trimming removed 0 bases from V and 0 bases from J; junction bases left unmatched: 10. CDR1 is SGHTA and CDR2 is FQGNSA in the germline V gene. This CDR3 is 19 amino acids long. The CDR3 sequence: CASSLAPSSGGSLSYEQYF. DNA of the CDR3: TGTGCCAGCAGCTTAGCTCCGTCTAGCGGGGGGTCACTCTCCTACGAGCAGTACTTC.

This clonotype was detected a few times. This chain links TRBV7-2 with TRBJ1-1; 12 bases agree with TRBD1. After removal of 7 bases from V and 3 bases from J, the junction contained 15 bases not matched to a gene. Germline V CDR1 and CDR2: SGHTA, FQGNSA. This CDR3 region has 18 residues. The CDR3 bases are TGTGCCAGCACCCCAGGGGGACAGGGGGCGCGTTGGGACACTGAAGCTTTCTTT. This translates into CASTPGGQGARWDTEAFF.

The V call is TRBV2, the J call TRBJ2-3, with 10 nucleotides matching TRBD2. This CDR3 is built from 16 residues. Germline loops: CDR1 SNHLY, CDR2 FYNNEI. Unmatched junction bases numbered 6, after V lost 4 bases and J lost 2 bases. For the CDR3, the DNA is TGTGCCAGCAGTGCCCTTACTAGCGGGAACACAGATACGCAGTATTTT. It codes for CASSALTSGNTDTQYF. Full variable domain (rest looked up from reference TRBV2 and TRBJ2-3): EPEVTQTPSHQVTQMGQEVILRCVPISNHLYFYWYRQILGQKVEFLVSFYNNEISEKSEIFDDQFSVERPDGSNFTLKIRSTKLEDSAMYFCASSALTSGNTDTQYFGPGTRLTVL.

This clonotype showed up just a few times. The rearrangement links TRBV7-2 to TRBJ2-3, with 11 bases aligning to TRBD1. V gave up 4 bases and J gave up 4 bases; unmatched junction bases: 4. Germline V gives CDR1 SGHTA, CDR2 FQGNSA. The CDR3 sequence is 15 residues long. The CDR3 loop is CASSSRTGGPDTQYF. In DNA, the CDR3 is TGTGCCAGCAGCTCAAGGACAGGGGGCCCAGATACGCAGTATTTT.

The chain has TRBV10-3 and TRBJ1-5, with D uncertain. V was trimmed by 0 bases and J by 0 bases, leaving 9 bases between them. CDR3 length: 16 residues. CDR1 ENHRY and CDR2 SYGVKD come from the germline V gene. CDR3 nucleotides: TGTGCCATCAGTGAGTCCGAGGACTTTAGCAATCAGCCCCAGCATTTT. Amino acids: CAISESEDFSNQPQHF.

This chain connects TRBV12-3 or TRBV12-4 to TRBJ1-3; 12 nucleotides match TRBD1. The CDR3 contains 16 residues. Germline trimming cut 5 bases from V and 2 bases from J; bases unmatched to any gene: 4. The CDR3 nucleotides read TGTGCCAGCAGTACCGGGACAGGGGGCCCTGGAAACACCATATATTTT. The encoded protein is CASSTGTGGPGNTIYF.